The present T cell receptor (beta chain) was sequenced within a study of T cells in narcolepsy. Study-wide findings and caveats: Healthy controls reportedly lacked the autoreactive clonotypes serially found in patients' blood. No autoreactive T cell clone sequences appeared in some memory CD4+ repertoires. Same-patient CSF and blood CD4+ T cell clonotypes included HCRT-specific and TRIB2-specific autoreactive ones.

Clones were read by immunoSEQ multiplex PCR, and TCRdb kept only the in-frame ones, dropping some. The sample lists 25,000 to 30,000 clones; around four fifths were seen once. This clone was detected once. The antigen is undetermined. J lost 6 bases, V lost 2 bases, and 7 bases had no gene match. The CDR3 contains 16 residues. Germline V gene lookup returns CDR1 ENHRY and CDR2 SYGVKD. V and J are TRBV10-3 and TRBJ2-3; TRBD2 matches 11 bases. Source material: CD45RA- memory CD4+ T cells from PBMCs. The receptor's source is a human donor with narcolepsy. CDR3 sequence reads: CAISEPLAGGSDTQYF. The CDR3 DNA sequence: TGTGCCATCAGTGAGCCGCTAGCGGGGGGATCGGATACGCAGTATTTT.